The entry below describes one T cell receptor (beta chain). The antigen remains undetermined. At the DNA level, this CDR3 is encoded by other sequences in the same sample as well. The data were obtained in a study of cytomegalovirus exposure and HLA in healthy donors. In the PCR, 60 Vbeta and 13 Jbeta primers were used. The data were produced by immunoSEQ multiplex PCR, yet TCRdb's version contains in-frame clones alone and is incomplete. Of more than 90,000 clones in the sample, 80% to 85% were seen once. Study findings and constraints: Indistinguishability led to the exclusion of some V segments, TRBV6-2 and TRBV6-3 included. A reported reduction in N-insertions relative to the roughly 710-donor mean was seen in an Asian-associated ancestry cluster in a later analysis.

The CDR3 contains 15 residues. Germline loops: CDR1 LNHDA, CDR2 SQIVND (reference sequence). The junction had 4 bases not matched to a gene; V was cut back by 5 bases and J by 3 bases. The V gene is TRBV19, the J gene TRBJ2-3, with 11 positions matching TRBD2. The TCR originated in a woman in her 70s in good health and CMV-seropositive. The sample consisted of PBMCs. CDR3 sequence reads: CASSSGLAGTDTQYF. Here the CDR3 DNA reads TGTGCCAGTAGTTCCGGACTAGCGGGTACAGATACGCAGTATTTT.